The 23 T cell receptor beta chains below were found in one sample sequenced in a study of blood T cells in healthy people across ages. PCR was performed a second time for roughly 7 to 12 cycles using a sample-barcoded 5' primer and a J-beta primer mix. In TCRdb, the 5' RACE reads were re-called with MiXCR into one record per CDR3 protein. Among some 900,000 distinct CDR3 sequences listed, 48% were seen once. Sequencing used blood. The receptors stem from a man in his thirties or forties in good health.

This clonotype appeared a few times. This chain joins TRBV4-1 and TRBJ2-4; D is uncertain. V was pared by 1 base and J by 1 base, with 11 bases between. CDR1 and CDR2 (germline): MGHRA, YSYEKL. The CDR3 length is 16 residues. This chain's CDR3 is CASSQGPDGAKNIQYF. CDR3 DNA: TGCGCCAGCAGCCAAGGGCCCGATGGGGCCAAAAACATTCAGTACTTC.

As regards this clonotype: At one end the junction does not follow the germline gene, possibly because of a read error. The CDR3 nucleotides are TGTGCCAGCAGTTTGGGACAGGGGGTCACTGAAGCTTTCTTT. Translation: CASSLGQGVTEAFF. The chain recombines TRBV5-1 with TRBJ1-1; 11 bases align to TRBD1. The CDR3 extends over 14 amino acids. Germline CDR1 is SGHRS and CDR2 is YFSETQ.

This clonotype was counted ten times or more. The V gene is TRBV6-6, the J gene TRBJ2-4, with no clear D. The CDR3 is 14 residues long. V gave up 4 bases and J gave up 2 bases, with 9 bases separating them. CDR1 and CDR2 (germline): MNHNY, SVGAGI (reference sequence). DNA for the CDR3: TGTGCCAGCAGTTCCGGCACCACCAAAAACATTCAGTACTTC. Translated: CASSSGTTKNIQYF.

This chain links TRBV4-3 with TRBJ1-6; unclear D gene. The CDR3 runs to 17 residues. Trimming cost V 0 bases and J 7 bases, with 16 bases left between them. Germline CDR1 LGHNA, CDR2 YSLEER. CDR3 in DNA: TGCGCCAGCAGCCAAGATCCGGGGATCTTTAGGAATTCACCCCTCCACTTT. This gives the protein CASSQDPGIFRNSPLHF.

The chain joins TRBV5-6 to TRBJ2-1; D possibly corresponds to TRBD2 (5 bases). Trimming pared 5 bases from V and 3 bases from J, leaving 12 bases between. CDR1 SGHDT and CDR2 YYEEEE come from the germline V gene. This CDR3 spans 14 amino acids. CDR3 residues: CASSFTGIYNEQFF. CDR3 in DNA: TGTGCCAGCAGTTTCACGGGGATCTACAATGAGCAGTTCTTC.

Concerning this clonotype itself: Relative to the germline gene, one junction end is altered; a read error may explain this. The chain combines TRBV20-1 with TRBJ1-6; D unclear. This CDR3 comprises 14 residues. Per the germline V gene, CDR1 is DFQATT and CDR2 is SNEGSKA (reference sequence). The CDR3 reads CSASSSSYNSPPHF. Written as DNA, the CDR3 is TGCAGTGCTAGTTCAAGCTCCTATAATTCACCCCCCCACTTT.

This chain connects TRBV20-1 to TRBJ2-3; 12 bases are a match to TRBD2. From germline, CDR1 is DFQATT and CDR2 SNEGSKA (reference sequence). This CDR3 comprises 16 residues. Trimming cost V 0 bases and J 3 bases; bases outside gene matches: 4. The CDR3 nucleotides read TGCAGTGCTAGAGACCTAGCGGGGGGGAATACAGATACGCAGTATTTT. Protein product: CSARDLAGGNTDTQYF.

V usage is TRBV5-1 and J usage is TRBJ2-7; 12 positions match TRBD2. The CDR3 is 15 amino acids. V lost 3 bases to trimming and J lost 0 bases; unmatched junction nucleotides: 1. CDR1 SGHRS and CDR2 YFSETQ come from the germline V gene. The CDR3 region is CASSWTSGNSYEQYF. CDR3 DNA: TGCGCCAGCAGCTGGACTAGCGGGAACTCCTACGAGCAGTACTTC.

In its sample, this clonotype ranks as large. CDR3 protein: CASRTTSGGLDEQFF. The CDR3, as DNA: TGTGCCAGCAGAACTACTAGCGGGGGGTTGGATGAGCAGTTCTTC. The chain joins TRBV9 to TRBJ2-1; 12 bases map to TRBD2. CDR1 and CDR2 from the germline V gene are SGDLS and YYNGEE. V gave up 5 bases and J gave up 8 bases; unmatched junction bases: 8. The CDR3 loop spans 15 amino acids.

The chain uses TRBV7-2 and TRBJ2-5; 8 bases line up with TRBD1. From germline, CDR1 is SGHTA and CDR2 FQGNSA. Losses at the gene ends were 6 bases for V and 3 bases for J; bases not matched to a gene: 6. This CDR3 spans 14 amino acids. CDR3 DNA: TGTGCCAGCAGACGGGACAGGCTAGAAGAGACCCAGTACTTC. Residues: CASRRDRLEETQYF.

CDR3 loop: CSARQGASNEQFF. The CDR3 DNA sequence: TGCAGTGCTAGACAGGGGGCAAGCAATGAGCAGTTCTTC. The chain uses TRBV20-1 and TRBJ2-1, with TRBD1 matching over 8 bases. This CDR3 comprises 13 residues. Germline V CDR1 and CDR2: DFQATT, SNEGSKA (reference sequence). The trim removed 2 bases at V and 6 bases at J, leaving 3 bases unmatched.

This clonotype was seen only a few times. The junction does not match germline at one end; this may be a read error. The V and J genes are TRBV7-9 and TRBJ2-4; possibly TRBD1 for D (5 bases). Germline V CDR1 and CDR2: SEHNR, FQNEAQ (reference sequence). The CDR3 runs 12 residues. This chain's CDR3 is CASSSPGSEQYF. The CDR3 DNA sequence: TGTGCCAGCAGCTCCCCAGGGTCCGAGCAGTATTTC.

This chain uses TRBV3-1 with TRBJ2-5; no firm D call. The CDR3 spans 15 residues. Deletions cut 3 bases from V and 1 base from J, with 12 bases between. In germline, CDR1 is LGHDT, CDR2 YNNKEL (reference sequence). CDR3 nucleotides: TGTGCCAGCAGCCACTTGGACCGACCCCAAGAGACCCAGTACTTC. Encoded protein: CASSHLDRPQETQYF.

This clonotype was observed once. The chain couples TRBV9 to TRBJ2-7; 13 bases match TRBD2. V shed 4 bases, J shed 7 bases, and the junction held 11 bases outside the gene matches. Per the germline V gene, CDR1 is SGDLS and CDR2 is YYNGEE. The CDR3 is 16 residues long. CDR3 amino acids: CASSPRTSGGIDEQYF. CDR3 nucleotides: TGTGCCAGCAGCCCCCGGACTAGCGGGGGTATCGATGAGCAGTACTTC.

Turning to this clonotype: A much more abundant neighbour one base away suggests this may be a read error. This likely comes from a read error, as the CDR3 has no conserved phenylalanine or tryptophan at its end. The chain is built from TRBV3-1 and TRBJ2-4, with 8 bases matching TRBD2. The DNA matches TRBJ2-7 better at its end, which makes the J call doubtful. Germline V gene sequence: CDR1 LGHDT, CDR2 YNNKEL (reference sequence). The CDR3 length is 14 residues. CDR3 nucleotide sequence: TGTGCCAGCAGAAGCGGGGGACTACCGTACGAGCAGTACTTA. Its protein is CASRSGGLPYEQYL.

This sequence joins TRBV20-1 and TRBJ1-6, with D uncertain. The ends were cut back, 6 bases at V and 7 bases at J, with 16 bases in the middle. The CDR3 totals 14 residues. CDR1 is DFQATT and CDR2 is SNEGSKA in the germline V gene (reference sequence). The CDR3 is CSADPSPLNSPLHF. CDR3 bases: TGCAGTGCAGATCCCAGCCCACTCAATTCACCCCTCCACTTT.

This clonotype was seen more than once but under ten times. This chain links TRBV4-2 with TRBJ1-2; D possibly corresponds to TRBD1 (6 bases). The CDR3 runs to 15 residues. V shed 0 bases and J shed 5 bases, with 13 bases lying between them. From germline, CDR1 is LGHNA and CDR2 YNFKEQ. The CDR3 DNA follows: TGTGCCAGCAGCCAAGAACGGGGGGCAGGGTATGGCTACACCTTC. Its translation: CASSQERGAGYGYTF.

V gene TRBV28 combines with J gene TRBJ2-3; D may be TRBD2 (7 bases). Trimming cost V 7 bases and J 14 bases, with 19 bases left between them. This CDR3 region has 12 residues. Germline-derived CDR1 and CDR2 are MDHEN and SYDVKM. The CDR3 loop is CASKTGGGAVYF. The CDR3 coding sequence is TGTGCCAGCAAAACGGGCGGGGGCGCGGTGTATTTT.

On this clonotype itself: The junction departs from the called germline gene at one end, perhaps through a read error. The rearrangement links TRBV13 to TRBJ2-7; TRBD1 might be the D (6 bases). The CDR3 length is 13 residues. The germline CDR1 and CDR2 sequences are PRHDT and FYEKMQ (reference sequence). CDR3 nucleotides: TGTGTCAGCGTACCAGACAGGCTCTACGAGCAGTACTTC. Translation: CVSVPDRLYEQYF.

CDR3 nucleotide sequence: TGCAGTGCTAGAGATCAAAAGCGGAGCCTCACAGATACGCAGTATTTT. Protein product: CSARDQKRSLTDTQYF. V is TRBV20-1 and J is TRBJ2-3, with D possibly TRBD2 on 5 matching bases. This CDR3 region has 16 residues. From germline, CDR1 is DFQATT and CDR2 SNEGSKA (reference sequence). Trimming took 0 bases from V and 2 from J, leaving 15 bases between them.

This clonotype came up once. V and J are TRBV5-5 and TRBJ1-6; D possibly corresponds to TRBD1 (5 bases). The length of the CDR3 is 14 residues. Germline V gene data show CDR1 as SGHKS and CDR2 as YYEKEE (reference sequence). Trimming removed 2 bases at V and 8 bases at J, with 11 bases between. The CDR3 DNA sequence: TGTGCCAGCAGCTTATCAGGGTTATATTCACCCCTCCACTTT. The encoded protein is CASSLSGLYSPLHF.

The chain combines TRBV27 with TRBJ1-4; D is perhaps TRBD1 (5 bases). The V gene lost 8 bases and the J gene lost 4 bases, with 14 bases spanning the gap. Germline CDR1 MNHEY, CDR2 SMNVEV (reference sequence). The CDR3 length is 14 residues. In DNA, the CDR3 is TGTGCCAGCCCTTGGGGCAGAGTTAATGAAAAACTGTTTTTT. This translates into CASPWGRVNEKLFF.

The V call is TRBV20-1, the J call TRBJ1-5; D gene ambiguous. The germline V gene encodes CDR1 DFQATT and CDR2 SNEGSKA (reference sequence). Trimming cost V 0 bases and J 6 bases, with 15 bases left between them. The CDR3 spans 15 residues. The CDR3 spells CSAREPSGESQPQHF. CDR3 coding DNA: TGCAGTGCTAGAGAACCGTCCGGGGAGAGTCAGCCCCAGCATTTT.